A single sample is the source of the 26 T cell receptor beta chains below, sequenced in a study of cytomegalovirus exposure and HLA in healthy donors. PCR primers comprised 60 Vbeta and 13 Jbeta primers. Libraries were prepared by immunoSEQ multiplex PCR; TCRdb keeps only in-frame clonotypes and omits some of them. The data show under 150,000 clones, roughly 80% seen once. Sequencing was performed on PBMCs. All receptors come from a man aged 18 to 35 in good health and CMV-seronegative.

J is TRBJ1-2 and V is TRBV6-5; D not certain. The CDR3 runs to 14 residues. Germline CDR1 reads MNHEY; CDR2 reads SVGAGI. The ends were cut back, 0 bases at V and 4 bases at J, with 9 bases in the middle. CDR3 DNA sequence: TGTGCCAGCAGTTACTCGCCGGCGGTCTATGGCTACACCTTC. Translation: CASSYSPAVYGYTF.

Only a few counts were recorded for this clone. This chain connects TRBV2 to TRBJ1-6, with TRBD1 identical over 10 bases. Trimming removed 8 bases from V and 8 bases from J; junction bases left unmatched: 3. The CDR3 runs 13 residues. Germline loops: CDR1 SNHLY, CDR2 FYNNEI. The DNA for the CDR3 is TGTGCCAGCGATGGGACAGGGGATTCACCCCTCCACTTT. Its protein product is CASDGTGDSPLHF.

The CDR3 is CASSSRTGSPLHF. The CDR3 DNA reads TGTGCCAGCAGCTCGAGGACAGGTTCACCCCTCCACTTT. The V and J genes are TRBV11-3 and TRBJ1-6; 7 bases line up with TRBD1. The V segment lost 4 bases and the J segment 9 bases; nucleotides outside the gene matches: 3. The CDR3 is made up of 13 amino acids. The germline V gene has CDR1 SGHNT and CDR2 YENEEA.

This chain links TRBV6-6 with TRBJ1-2; possibly TRBD1 for D (6 bases). The CDR3 spans 16 residues. Trimming shortened V by 6 bases and J by 8 bases, and 25 bases separated the two germline ends. Germline V gives CDR1 MNHNY, CDR2 SVGAGI (reference sequence). The chain's CDR3 is CASRSSGQGSALGYTF. The CDR3 DNA reads as TGTGCCAGCAGATCCTCGGGACAAGGATCAGCTCTAGGCTACACCTTC.

The CDR3 reads CSVDENRGITQETQYF. DNA for the CDR3: TGCAGCGTTGACGAAAACCGGGGGATAACGCAAGAGACCCAGTACTTC. This chain uses TRBV29-1 with TRBJ2-5; D may be TRBD2 (6 bases). Germline V CDR1 and CDR2: SQVTM, ANQGSEA. The CDR3 contains 16 residues. Trimming took off 3 bases at V and 2 bases at J, with 19 bases between the two ends.

This clone was seen a handful of times. The chain is built from TRBV7-3 and TRBJ1-2, with TRBD1 matching over 7 bases. This CDR3 comprises 14 residues. The ends lost 5 bases at V and 8 bases at J; junction bases unmatched: 11. The germline CDR1 and CDR2 sequences are SGHTA and FQGTGA. This chain's CDR3 is CASSPGTDLLGYTF. The CDR3 DNA reads as TGTGCCAGCAGCCCGGGGACAGATTTATTGGGCTACACCTTC.

In this sample, this clone turned up a few times. This chain connects TRBV5-1 to TRBJ1-2, with 7 bases that match TRBD1. Germline CDR1 reads SGHRS; CDR2 reads YFSETQ. This CDR3 contains 14 residues. The junction had 7 bases not matched to a gene; V was cut back by 4 bases and J by 4 bases. The CDR3 reads CASSPEQGTYGYTF. Written as DNA, the CDR3 is TGCGCCAGCAGCCCCGAACAGGGGACCTATGGCTACACCTTC.

The chain couples TRBV19 to TRBJ1-1; D possibly corresponds to TRBD1 (5 bases). In germline, CDR1 is LNHDA, CDR2 SQIVND (reference sequence). The CDR3 is 16 amino acids. V was cut by 3 bases and J by 6 bases, with 20 bases left in between. CDR3 DNA sequence: TGTGCCAGTAGTATTACCGGGACTATACCGCTCGCTGAAGCTTTCTTT. Protein: CASSITGTIPLAEAFF.

In its sample, this clone was seen a few times. The chain has TRBV15 and TRBJ2-3; 7 nucleotides match TRBD2. The germline CDR1 and CDR2 sequences are LNHNV and YYDKDF (reference sequence). There are 15 residues in the CDR3. The junction had 6 bases not matched to a gene; V was cut back by 4 bases and J by 2 bases. Written as DNA, the CDR3 is TGTGCCACCAGCACGGCGGGGGATCACACAGATACGCAGTATTTT. Its protein product is CATSTAGDHTDTQYF.

This clone appeared once. This chain connects TRBV9 to TRBJ2-1; D is perhaps TRBD2 (6 bases). V lost 4 bases and J lost 1, with 15 bases in between. From germline, CDR1 is SGDLS and CDR2 YYNGEE. The CDR3 totals 16 residues. CDR3 amino acids: CASSPLWRGSYNEQFF. CDR3 DNA: TGTGCCAGCAGCCCCCTTTGGAGGGGTTCCTACAATGAGCAGTTCTTC.

The V gene is TRBV7-3, the J gene TRBJ2-5, with TRBD2 identical over 7 bases. V gave up 3 bases and J gave up 5 bases; unmatched junction bases: 9. The CDR3 runs 15 residues. CDR1 and CDR2 from the germline V gene are SGHTA and FQGTGA. The CDR3 loop is CASSFGLLGGETQYF. The CDR3 nucleotides read TGTGCCAGCAGCTTCGGACTTCTGGGGGGGGAGACCCAGTACTTC. Using reference TRBV7-3 and TRBJ2-5 for the parts outside the CDR3, the full variable domain is GAGVSQTPSNKVTEKGKYVELRCDPISGHTALYWYRQSLGQGPEFLIYFQGTGAADDSGLPNDRFFAVRPEGSVSTLKIQRTERGDSAVYLCASSFGLLGGETQYFGPGTRLLVL.

The CDR3 DNA reads TGTGCCAGCAGTTACTCTGAGCGGGGGGGTGGTGATGAGCAGTTCTTC. Translation gives CASSYSERGGGDEQFF. This rearrangement joins TRBV6-5 to TRBJ2-1, with 10 bases matching TRBD2. Germline V gene sequence: CDR1 MNHEY, CDR2 SVGAGI. With V trimmed by 0 bases and J by 8 bases, 7 bases remained unmatched. The CDR3 runs 16 residues.

The chain is built from TRBV7-9 and TRBJ1-1; D unclear. Trimming took 2 bases from V and 1 from J, leaving 11 bases between them. The CDR3 loop spans 15 amino acids. Germline CDR1 and CDR2: SEHNR and FQNEAQ (reference sequence). For the CDR3, the DNA is TGTGCCAGCAGCTTACTGTTTCGGGAGAACACTGAAGCTTTCTTT. This codes for CASSLLFRENTEAFF. Drawing the rest from reference TRBV7-9 and TRBJ1-1, the complete variable domain is DTGVSQNPRHKITKRGQNVTFRCDPISEHNRLYWYRQTLGQGPEFLTYFQNEAQLEKSRLLSDRFSAERPKGSFSTLEIQRTEQGDSAMYLCASSLLFRENTEAFFGQGTRLTVV.

This clone was found once. The rearrangement uses TRBV5-1 and TRBJ2-6; D ambiguous. Trimming took 5 bases from V and 0 from J, leaving 9 bases between them. The CDR3 loop spans 15 amino acids. The germline CDR1 and CDR2 sequences are SGHRS and YFSETQ. The CDR3 loop reads CASSFSGSGANVLTF. The CDR3 DNA is TGCGCCAGCAGTTTCAGTGGCTCTGGGGCCAACGTCCTGACTTTC.

The rearrangement joins TRBV6-5 to TRBJ2-2, with no clear D. This CDR3 region has 14 residues. Trimming shortened V by 2 bases and J by 6 bases, and 10 bases separated the two germline ends. Looked up from germline, CDR1 is MNHEY and CDR2 is SVGAGI. DNA for the CDR3: TGTGCCAGCAGTTACGCCCCGGGTTCCGGGGAGCTGTTTTTT. It codes for CASSYAPGSGELFF.

The chain recombines TRBV19 with TRBJ2-7; 10 nucleotides align to TRBD1. The CDR3 contains 15 residues. V trimming: 4 bases; J trimming: 0 bases; junction bases outside the gene matches: 3. Germline V CDR1 and CDR2: LNHDA, SQIVND (reference sequence). In DNA form, the CDR3 reads TGTGCCAGTAGTACCTGGACAGGGGGCTCCTACGAGCAGTACTTC. It is translated as CASSTWTGGSYEQYF.

The chain uses TRBV5-1 and TRBJ2-1, with 10 positions matching TRBD2. This CDR3 region has 15 residues. The germline gives CDR1 SGHRS, CDR2 YFSETQ. With 4 bases clipped from V and 9 bases from J, the junction kept 10 bases outside the gene matches. The CDR3 DNA follows: TGCGCCAGCAGCATCGGACTAGCGGTGAGAGGTGAGCAGTTCTTC. It translates to CASSIGLAVRGEQFF. Drawing the rest from reference TRBV5-1 and TRBJ2-1, the complete variable domain is KAGVTQTPRYLIKTRGQQVTLSCSPISGHRSVSWYQQTPGQGLQFLFEYFSETQRNKGNFPGRFSGRQFSNSRSEMNVSTLELGDSALYLCASSIGLAVRGEQFFGPGTRLTVL.

The gene calls are TRBV28 and TRBJ1-5, with D uncertain. V lost 6 bases and J lost 4, with 10 bases in between. Germline V gene data show CDR1 as MDHEN and CDR2 as SYDVKM. The CDR3 length is 13 residues. CDR3 in amino acids: CASRRGSNQPQHF. CDR3 nucleotides: TGTGCCAGCAGAAGAGGGTCAAATCAGCCCCAGCATTTT.

This sequence joins TRBV6-5 and TRBJ2-2; D is undetermined. The V gene's germline CDR1 is MNHEY and CDR2 SVGAGI. The CDR3 has 13 amino acids. V lost 6 bases, J lost 4 bases, and 9 bases lay in between. CDR3 DNA sequence: TGTGCCAGCAGCCTACCTCGCACCGGGGAGCTGTTTTTT. Protein: CASSLPRTGELFF.

The chain uses TRBV5-1 and TRBJ1-1; 8 bases agree with TRBD1. The V gene end was trimmed by 4 bases and the J gene end by 1 base; junction bases not matched to a gene: 3. The CDR3 totals 14 residues. Germline loops: CDR1 SGHRS, CDR2 YFSETQ. CDR3 nucleotides: TGCGCCAGCAGCCCCGGACAGGGGAACACTGAAGCTTTCTTT. Translating it yields CASSPGQGNTEAFF.

The gene calls are TRBV4-1 and TRBJ2-1, with 9 bases aligning to TRBD2. The CDR3 spans 17 residues. Trimming at V came to 3 bases and at J to 8 bases, leaving 14 bases not matched to a gene. Germline CDR1 and CDR2: MGHRA and YSYEKL. CDR3 region: CASSHPKEAGGLDEQFF. The DNA of the CDR3 is TGCGCCAGCAGCCACCCAAAGGAGGCGGGGGGGCTGGATGAGCAGTTCTTC.

The CDR3 coding sequence is TGTGCCATCAGCCGCGATACAGGGGTCACAGATACGCAGTATTTT. As protein: CAISRDTGVTDTQYF. The chain joins TRBV10-3 to TRBJ2-3; 7 bases fit TRBD1. This CDR3 comprises 15 residues. From germline, CDR1 is ENHRY and CDR2 SYGVKD. Trimming at V came to 6 bases and at J to 2 bases, leaving 8 bases not matched to a gene.

This clone was counted a few times. The CDR3 protein is CASSPRRPADTQYF. CDR3 sequence (DNA): TGTGCCAGCAGTCCCCGGAGGCCGGCAGATACGCAGTATTTT. The chain uses TRBV27 and TRBJ2-3, with a weak D call TRBD2 (5 bases). V was pared by 5 bases and J by 4 bases, with 13 bases between. CDR3 length: 14 amino acids. Germline assignment: CDR1 MNHEY and CDR2 SMNVEV (reference sequence).

The J gene is TRBJ2-1, the V gene TRBV6-5; the match to TRBD2 covers 9 bases. This CDR3 spans 13 amino acids. With 8 bases clipped from V and 4 bases from J, the junction kept 3 bases outside the gene matches. Germline V lookup: CDR1 MNHEY, CDR2 SVGAGI. CDR3 in amino acids: CASRGGVYNEQFF. CDR3 in DNA: TGTGCCAGCCGCGGGGGGGTGTACAATGAGCAGTTCTTC.

The genes are TRBV11-2 and TRBJ2-5, with TRBD1 matching over 7 bases. The CDR3 is 16 amino acids. CDR1 and CDR2 (germline): SGHAT, FQNNGV. J gave up 4 bases and V 5 bases, and 13 bases lay outside the gene matches. The CDR3 bases are TGTGCCAGCAGCCCGATCCCCGCAGGGGGTCGAGAGACCCAGTACTTC. It encodes CASSPIPAGGRETQYF. Looking up the rest from reference TRBV11-2 and TRBJ2-5 gives the full variable domain: EAGVAQSPRYKIIEKRQSVAFWCNPISGHATLYWYQQILGQGPKLLIQFQNNGVVDDSQLPKDRFSAERLKGVDSTLKIQPAKLEDSAVYLCASSPIPAGGRETQYFGPGTRLLVL.

The rearrangement joins TRBV19 to TRBJ1-6; D uncertain. CDR1 LNHDA and CDR2 SQIVND come from the germline V gene (reference sequence). The CDR3 is made up of 13 amino acids. Trimming cost V 3 bases and J 9 bases, with 9 bases left between them. The CDR3 DNA reads as TGTGCCAGTAGTATCCAGGATGGTTCACCCCTCCACTTT. Translated: CASSIQDGSPLHF.